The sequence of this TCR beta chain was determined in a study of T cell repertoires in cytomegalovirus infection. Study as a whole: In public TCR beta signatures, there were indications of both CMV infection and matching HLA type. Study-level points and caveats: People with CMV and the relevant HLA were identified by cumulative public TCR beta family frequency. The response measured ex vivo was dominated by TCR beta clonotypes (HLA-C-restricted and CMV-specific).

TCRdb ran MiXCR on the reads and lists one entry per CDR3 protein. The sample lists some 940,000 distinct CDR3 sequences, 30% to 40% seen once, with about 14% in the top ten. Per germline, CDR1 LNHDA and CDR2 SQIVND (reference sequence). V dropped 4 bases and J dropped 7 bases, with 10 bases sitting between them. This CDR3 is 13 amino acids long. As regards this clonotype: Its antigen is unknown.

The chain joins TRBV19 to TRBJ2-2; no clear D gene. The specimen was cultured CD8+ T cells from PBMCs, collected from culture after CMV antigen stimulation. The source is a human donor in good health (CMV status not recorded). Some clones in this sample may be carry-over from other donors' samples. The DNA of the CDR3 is TGTGCCAGTAGTACGTGGGGAAACGGGGAGCTGTTTTTT. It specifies CASSTWGNGELFF.